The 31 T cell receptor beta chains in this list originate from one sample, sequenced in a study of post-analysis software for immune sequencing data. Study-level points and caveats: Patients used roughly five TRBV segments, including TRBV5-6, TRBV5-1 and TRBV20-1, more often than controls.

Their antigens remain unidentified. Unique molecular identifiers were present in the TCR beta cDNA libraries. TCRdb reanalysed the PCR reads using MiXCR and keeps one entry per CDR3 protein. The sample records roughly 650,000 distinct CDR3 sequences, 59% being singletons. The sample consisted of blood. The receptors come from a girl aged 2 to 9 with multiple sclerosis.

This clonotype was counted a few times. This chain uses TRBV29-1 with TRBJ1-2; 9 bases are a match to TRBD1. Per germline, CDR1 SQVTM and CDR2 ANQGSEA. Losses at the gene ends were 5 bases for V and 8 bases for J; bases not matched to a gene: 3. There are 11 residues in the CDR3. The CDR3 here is CSVTGGWGYTF. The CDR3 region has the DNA TGCAGCGTTACAGGGGGCTGGGGCTACACCTTC.

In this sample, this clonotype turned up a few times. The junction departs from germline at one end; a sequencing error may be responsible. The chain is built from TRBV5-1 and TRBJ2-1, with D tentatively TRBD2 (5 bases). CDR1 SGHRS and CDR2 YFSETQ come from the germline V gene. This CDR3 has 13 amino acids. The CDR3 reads CASSGGLNNEQFF. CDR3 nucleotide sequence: TGTGCCAGCAGTGGCGGACTTAACAATGAGCAGTTCTTC. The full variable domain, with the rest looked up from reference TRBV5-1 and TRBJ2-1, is KAGVTQTPRYLIKTRGQQVTLSCSPISGHRSVSWYQQTPGQGLQFLFEYFSETQRNKGNFPGRFSGRQFSNSRSEMNVSTLELGDSALYLCASSGGLNNEQFFGPGTRLTVL.

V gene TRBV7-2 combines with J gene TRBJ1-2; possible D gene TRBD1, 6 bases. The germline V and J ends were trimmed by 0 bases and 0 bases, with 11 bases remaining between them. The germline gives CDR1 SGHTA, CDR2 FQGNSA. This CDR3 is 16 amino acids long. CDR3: CASSLAADSPNYGYTF. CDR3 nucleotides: TGTGCCAGCAGCTTAGCGGCGGACAGTCCTAACTATGGCTACACCTTC.

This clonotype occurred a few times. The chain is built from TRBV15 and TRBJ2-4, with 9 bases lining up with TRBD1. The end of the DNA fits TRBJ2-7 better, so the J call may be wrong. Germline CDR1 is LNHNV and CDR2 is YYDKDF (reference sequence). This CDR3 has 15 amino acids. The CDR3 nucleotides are TGTGCCACCAGCGAGGCTACCGGGACAGGGAACGAGCAGTACTTC. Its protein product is CATSEATGTGNEQYF.

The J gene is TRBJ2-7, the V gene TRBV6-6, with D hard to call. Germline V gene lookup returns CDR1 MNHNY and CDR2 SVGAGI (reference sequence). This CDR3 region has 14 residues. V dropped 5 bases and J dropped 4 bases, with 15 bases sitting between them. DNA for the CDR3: TGTGCCAGCAGTACCGGCCAACTGCCGTACGAGCAGTACTTC. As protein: CASSTGQLPYEQYF.

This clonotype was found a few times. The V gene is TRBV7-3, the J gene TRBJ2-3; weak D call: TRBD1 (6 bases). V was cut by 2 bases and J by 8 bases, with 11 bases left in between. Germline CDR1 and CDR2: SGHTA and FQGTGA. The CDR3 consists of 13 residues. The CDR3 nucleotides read TGTGCCAGCAGCTTATCCCACAGGGCTACGCAGTATTTT. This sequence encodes CASSLSHRATQYF.

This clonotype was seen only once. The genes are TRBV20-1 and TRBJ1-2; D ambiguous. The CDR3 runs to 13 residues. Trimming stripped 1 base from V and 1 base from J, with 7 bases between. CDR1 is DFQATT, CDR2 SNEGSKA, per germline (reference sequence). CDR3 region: CSARGTNNYGYTF. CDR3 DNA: TGCAGTGCTAGAGGGACGAATAACTATGGCTACACCTTC.

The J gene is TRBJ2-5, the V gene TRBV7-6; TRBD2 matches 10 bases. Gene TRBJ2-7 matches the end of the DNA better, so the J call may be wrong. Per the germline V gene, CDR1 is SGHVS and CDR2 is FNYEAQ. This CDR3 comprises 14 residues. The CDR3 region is CASSYSGTSAEQYF. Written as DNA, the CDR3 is TGTGCCAGCAGCTACTCCGGGACTAGCGCCGAGCAGTACTTC.

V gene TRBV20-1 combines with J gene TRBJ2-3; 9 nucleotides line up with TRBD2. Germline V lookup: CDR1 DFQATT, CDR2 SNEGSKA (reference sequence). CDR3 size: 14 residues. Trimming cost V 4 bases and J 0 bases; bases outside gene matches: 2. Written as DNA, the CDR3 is TGCAGTGCTAAGCGGGGGGCAAGCACAGATACGCAGTATTTT. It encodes CSAKRGASTDTQYF.

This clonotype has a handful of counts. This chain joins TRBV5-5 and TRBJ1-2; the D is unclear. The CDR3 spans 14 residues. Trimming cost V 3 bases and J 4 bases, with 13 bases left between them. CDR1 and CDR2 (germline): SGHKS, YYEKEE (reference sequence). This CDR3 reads CASSSLVGFYGYTF. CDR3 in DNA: TGTGCCAGCAGCTCCCTGGTAGGGTTCTATGGCTACACCTTC.

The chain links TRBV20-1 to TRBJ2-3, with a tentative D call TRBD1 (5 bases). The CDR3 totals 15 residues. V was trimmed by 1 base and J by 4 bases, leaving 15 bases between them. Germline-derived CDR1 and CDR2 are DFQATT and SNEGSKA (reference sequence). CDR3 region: CSARGGRVFADTQYF. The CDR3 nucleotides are TGCAGTGCTAGAGGGGGCAGGGTGTTCGCAGATACGCAGTATTTT.

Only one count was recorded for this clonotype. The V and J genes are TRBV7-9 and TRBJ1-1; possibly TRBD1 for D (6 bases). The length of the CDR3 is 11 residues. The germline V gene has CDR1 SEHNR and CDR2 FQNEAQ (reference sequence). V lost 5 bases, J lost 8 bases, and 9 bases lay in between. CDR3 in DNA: TGTGCCAGCAGCGCTACAGGGGAAGCTTTCTTT. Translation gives CASSATGEAFF.

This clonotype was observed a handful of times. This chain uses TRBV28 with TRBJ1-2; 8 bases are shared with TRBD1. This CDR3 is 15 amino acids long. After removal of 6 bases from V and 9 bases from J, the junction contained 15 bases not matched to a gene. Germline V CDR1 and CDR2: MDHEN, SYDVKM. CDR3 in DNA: TGTGCCAGCAGCGATGACAGGGGCAGAGTGAATCGCTACACCTTC. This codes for CASSDDRGRVNRYTF.

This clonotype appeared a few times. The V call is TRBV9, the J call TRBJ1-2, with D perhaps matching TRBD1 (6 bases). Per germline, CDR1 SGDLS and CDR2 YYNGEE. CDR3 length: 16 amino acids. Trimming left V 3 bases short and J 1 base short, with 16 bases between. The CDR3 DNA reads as TGTGCCAGCAGCGCAACGAGGGGACAACTTAACTATGGCTACACCTTC. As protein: CASSATRGQLNYGYTF.

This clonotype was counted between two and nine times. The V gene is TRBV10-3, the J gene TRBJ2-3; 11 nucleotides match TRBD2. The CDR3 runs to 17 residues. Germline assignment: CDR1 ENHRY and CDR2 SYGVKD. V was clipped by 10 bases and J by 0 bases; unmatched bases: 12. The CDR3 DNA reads TGTGCCACCTCCCCGGGACTAGCGGTACATAGCACAGATACGCAGTATTTT. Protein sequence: CATSPGLAVHSTDTQYF.

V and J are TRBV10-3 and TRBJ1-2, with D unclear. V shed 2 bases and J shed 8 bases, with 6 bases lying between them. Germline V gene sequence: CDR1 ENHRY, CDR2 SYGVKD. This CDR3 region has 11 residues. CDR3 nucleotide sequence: TGTGCCATCAGTGAGATGGGGGGCTACACCTTC. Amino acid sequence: CAISEMGGYTF.

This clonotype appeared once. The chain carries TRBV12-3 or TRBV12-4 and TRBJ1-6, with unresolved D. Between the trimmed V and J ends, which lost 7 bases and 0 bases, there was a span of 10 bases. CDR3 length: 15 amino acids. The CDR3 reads CASMRTSSYNSPLHF. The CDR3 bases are TGTGCCAGCATGAGGACGAGCTCCTATAATTCACCCCTCCACTTT.

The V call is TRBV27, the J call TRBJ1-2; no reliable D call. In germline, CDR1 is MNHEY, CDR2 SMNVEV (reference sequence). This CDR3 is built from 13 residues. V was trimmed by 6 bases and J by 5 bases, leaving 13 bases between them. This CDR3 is CASSRIRDYGYTF. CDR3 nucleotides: TGTGCCAGCAGCCGAATCCGAGATTATGGCTACACCTTC.

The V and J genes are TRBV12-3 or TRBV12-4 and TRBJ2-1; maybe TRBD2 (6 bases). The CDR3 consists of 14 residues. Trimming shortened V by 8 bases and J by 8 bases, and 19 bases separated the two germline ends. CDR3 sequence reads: CASGLAERGDEQFF. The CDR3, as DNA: TGTGCCAGCGGATTAGCGGAGAGAGGCGATGAGCAGTTCTTC.

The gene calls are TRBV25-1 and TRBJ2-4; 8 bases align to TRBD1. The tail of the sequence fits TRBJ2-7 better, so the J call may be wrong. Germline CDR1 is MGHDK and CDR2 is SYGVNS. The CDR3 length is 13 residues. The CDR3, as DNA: TGTGCCAGCAGTGTCCCAGGGGGCCGCGAGCAGTACTTC. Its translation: CASSVPGGREQYF.

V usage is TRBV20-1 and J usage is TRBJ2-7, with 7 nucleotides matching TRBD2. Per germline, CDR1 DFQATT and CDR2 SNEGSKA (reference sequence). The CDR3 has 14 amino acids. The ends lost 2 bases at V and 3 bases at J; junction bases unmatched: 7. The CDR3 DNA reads TGCAGTGCTAGATGGACGGCTAGCGGCTACGAGCAGTACTTC. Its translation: CSARWTASGYEQYF.

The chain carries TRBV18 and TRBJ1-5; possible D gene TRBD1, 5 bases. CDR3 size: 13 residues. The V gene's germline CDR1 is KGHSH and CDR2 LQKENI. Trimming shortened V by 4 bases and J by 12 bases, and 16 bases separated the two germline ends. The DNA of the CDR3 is TGTGCCAGCTCACGTATACTAGGGGATCACCAGCATTTT. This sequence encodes CASSRILGDHQHF.

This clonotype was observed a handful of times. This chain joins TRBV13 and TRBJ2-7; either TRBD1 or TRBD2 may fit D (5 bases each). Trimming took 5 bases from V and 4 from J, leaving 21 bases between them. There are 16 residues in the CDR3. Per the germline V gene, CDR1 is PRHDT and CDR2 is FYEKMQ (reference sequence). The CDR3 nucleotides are TGTGCCAGCAGCCGGGTTAGTCCGGGACGGGGATACGAGCAGTACTTC. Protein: CASSRVSPGRGYEQYF.

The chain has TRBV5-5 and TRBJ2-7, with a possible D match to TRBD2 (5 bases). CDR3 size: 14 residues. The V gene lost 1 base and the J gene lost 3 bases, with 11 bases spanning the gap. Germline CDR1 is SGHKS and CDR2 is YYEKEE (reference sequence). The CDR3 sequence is CASSLSGINYEQYF. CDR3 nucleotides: TGTGCCAGCAGCTTGTCGGGGATAAACTACGAGCAGTACTTC.

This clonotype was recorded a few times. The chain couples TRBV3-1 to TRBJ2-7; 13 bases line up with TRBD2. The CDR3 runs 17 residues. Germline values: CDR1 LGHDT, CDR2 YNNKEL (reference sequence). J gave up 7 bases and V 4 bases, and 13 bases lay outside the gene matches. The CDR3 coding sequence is TGTGCCAGCAGCCCGGCGGGACTAGCGGGACCAAGAGGGGAGCAGTACTTC. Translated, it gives CASSPAGLAGPRGEQYF.

As DNA, the CDR3 is TGCAGTGCTATGGAAGCGGCATACAATGAGCAGTTCTTC. Translation gives CSAMEAAYNEQFF. The chain has TRBV20-1 and TRBJ2-1; a possible D gene is TRBD2 (5 bases). Trimming shortened V by 4 bases and J by 4 bases, and 11 bases separated the two germline ends. Germline CDR1 reads DFQATT; CDR2 reads SNEGSKA (reference sequence). This CDR3 is built from 13 residues.

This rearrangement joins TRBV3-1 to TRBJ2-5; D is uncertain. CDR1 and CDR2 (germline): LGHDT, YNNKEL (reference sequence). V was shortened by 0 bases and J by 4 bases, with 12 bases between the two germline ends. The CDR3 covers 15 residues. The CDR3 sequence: CASSQDPGYLETQYF. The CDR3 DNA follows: TGTGCCAGCAGCCAAGATCCCGGATACTTAGAGACCCAGTACTTC.

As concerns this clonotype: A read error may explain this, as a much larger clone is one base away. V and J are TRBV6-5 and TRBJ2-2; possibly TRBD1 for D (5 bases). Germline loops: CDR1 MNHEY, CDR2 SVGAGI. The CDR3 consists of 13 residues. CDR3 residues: CTSSSQGFGELFF. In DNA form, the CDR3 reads TGTACCAGCAGTTCCCAGGGTTTCGGGGAGCTGTTTTTT.

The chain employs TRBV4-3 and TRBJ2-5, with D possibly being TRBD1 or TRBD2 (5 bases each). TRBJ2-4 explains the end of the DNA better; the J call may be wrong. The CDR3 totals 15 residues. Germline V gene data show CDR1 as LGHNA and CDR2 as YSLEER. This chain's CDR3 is CASSQDLGTHNIQYF. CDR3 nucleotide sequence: TGCGCCAGCAGCCAAGACCTCGGGACCCATAACATTCAGTACTTC.

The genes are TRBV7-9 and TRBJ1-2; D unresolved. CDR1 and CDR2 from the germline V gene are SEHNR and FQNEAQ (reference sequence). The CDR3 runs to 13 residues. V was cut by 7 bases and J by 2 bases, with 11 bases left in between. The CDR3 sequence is CASTFPHNYGYTF. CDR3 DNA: TGTGCCAGCACCTTCCCGCACAACTATGGCTACACCTTC.

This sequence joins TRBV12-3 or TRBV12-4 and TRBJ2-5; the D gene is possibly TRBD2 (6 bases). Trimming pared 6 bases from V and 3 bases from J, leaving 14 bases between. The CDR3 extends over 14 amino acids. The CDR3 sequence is CASSPGGREETQYF. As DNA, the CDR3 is TGTGCCAGCAGCCCCGGGGGACGGGAAGAGACCCAGTACTTC.